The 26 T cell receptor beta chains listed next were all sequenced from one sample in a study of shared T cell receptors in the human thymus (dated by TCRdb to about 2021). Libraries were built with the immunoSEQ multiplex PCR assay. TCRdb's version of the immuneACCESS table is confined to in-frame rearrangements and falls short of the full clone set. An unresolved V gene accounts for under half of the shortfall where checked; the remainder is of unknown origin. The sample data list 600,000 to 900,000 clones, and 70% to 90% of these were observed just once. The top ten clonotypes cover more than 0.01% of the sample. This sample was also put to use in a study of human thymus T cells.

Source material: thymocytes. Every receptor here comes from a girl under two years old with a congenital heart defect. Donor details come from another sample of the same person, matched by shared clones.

Here the CDR3 reads CASSLASGGGEQFF. The CDR3 DNA is TGTGCCAGCAGTTTAGCTAGCGGGGGAGGCGAGCAGTTCTTC. V is TRBV6-4 and J is TRBJ2-1, with 10 positions matching TRBD2. J gave up 10 bases and V 5 bases, and 8 bases lay outside the gene matches. This CDR3 has 14 residues. The germline CDR1 and CDR2 sequences are MRHNA and SNTAGT.

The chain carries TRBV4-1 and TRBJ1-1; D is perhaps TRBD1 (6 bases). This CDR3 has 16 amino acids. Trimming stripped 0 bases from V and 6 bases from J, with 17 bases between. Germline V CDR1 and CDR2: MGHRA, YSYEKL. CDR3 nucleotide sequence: TGCGCCAGCAGCCAAGAGGTGGGGGCCAGAAGGGCTGAAGCTTTCTTT. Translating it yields CASSQEVGARRAEAFF.

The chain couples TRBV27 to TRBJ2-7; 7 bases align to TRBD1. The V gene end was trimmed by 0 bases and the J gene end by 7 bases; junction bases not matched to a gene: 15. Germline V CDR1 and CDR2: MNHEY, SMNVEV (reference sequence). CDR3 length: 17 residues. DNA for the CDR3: TGTGCCAGCAGTTTATCGCTTCCGGGACAGATTCCTTTGGAGCAGTACTTC. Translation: CASSLSLPGQIPLEQYF.

CDR3 protein: CASSQGEPASLNTEAFF. The CDR3 nucleotides read TGCGCCAGCAGCCAAGGGGAGCCCGCCTCGTTGAACACTGAAGCTTTCTTT. This sequence joins TRBV4-1 and TRBJ1-1; D is uncertain. Germline loops: CDR1 MGHRA, CDR2 YSYEKL. V shed 1 base and J shed 0 bases, with 15 bases lying between them. The CDR3 has 17 amino acids.

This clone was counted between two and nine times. Written as DNA, the CDR3 is TGTGCCAGCACCGCAGACAGTTTGAACACTGAAGCTTTCTTT. Amino acids: CASTADSLNTEAFF. The V gene is TRBV28, the J gene TRBJ1-1, with D perhaps matching TRBD1 (5 bases). Trimming removed 7 bases at V and 0 bases at J, with 12 bases between. The CDR3 sequence is 14 residues long. Germline V gives CDR1 MDHEN, CDR2 SYDVKM.

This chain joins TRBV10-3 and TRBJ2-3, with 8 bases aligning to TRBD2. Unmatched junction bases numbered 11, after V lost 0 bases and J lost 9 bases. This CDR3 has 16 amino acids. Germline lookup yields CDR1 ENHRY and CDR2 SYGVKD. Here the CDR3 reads CAISESDGGASQTQYF. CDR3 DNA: TGTGCCATCAGTGAGTCTGACGGGGGGGCTTCGCAAACGCAGTATTTT.

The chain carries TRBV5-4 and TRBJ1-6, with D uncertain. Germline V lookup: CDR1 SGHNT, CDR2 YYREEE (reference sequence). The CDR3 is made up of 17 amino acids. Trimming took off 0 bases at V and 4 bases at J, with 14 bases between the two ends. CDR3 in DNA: TGTGCCAGCAGCTTGGATTTACAGAACTCTTATAATTCACCCCTCCACTTT. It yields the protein CASSLDLQNSYNSPLHF.

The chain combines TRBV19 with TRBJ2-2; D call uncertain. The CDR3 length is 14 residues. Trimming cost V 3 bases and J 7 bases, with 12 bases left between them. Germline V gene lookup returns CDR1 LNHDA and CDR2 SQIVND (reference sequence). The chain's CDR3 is CASSIEVLRGELFF. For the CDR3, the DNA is TGTGCCAGTAGTATCGAGGTACTCCGCGGGGAGCTGTTTTTT.

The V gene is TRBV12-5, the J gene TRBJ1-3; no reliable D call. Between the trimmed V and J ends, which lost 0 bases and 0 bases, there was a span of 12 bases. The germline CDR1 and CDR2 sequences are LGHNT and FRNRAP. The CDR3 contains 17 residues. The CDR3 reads CASGLVPDRHSGNTIYF. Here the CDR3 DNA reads TGTGCTAGTGGTTTGGTACCTGACCGACACTCTGGAAACACCATATATTTT.

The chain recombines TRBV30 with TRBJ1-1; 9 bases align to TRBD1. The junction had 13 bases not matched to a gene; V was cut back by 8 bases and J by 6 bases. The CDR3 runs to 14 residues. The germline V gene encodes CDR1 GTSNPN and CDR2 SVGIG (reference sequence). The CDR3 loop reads CAVSGGQGPAEAFF. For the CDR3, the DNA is TGTGCCGTGTCCGGCGGACAGGGGCCCGCTGAAGCTTTCTTT.

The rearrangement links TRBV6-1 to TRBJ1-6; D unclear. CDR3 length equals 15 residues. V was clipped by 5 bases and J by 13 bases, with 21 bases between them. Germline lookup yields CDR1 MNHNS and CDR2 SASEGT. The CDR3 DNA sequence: TGTGCCAGCAGTCCCGGCGTGAGGCGCAGTAACCCCCTCCACTTT. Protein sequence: CASSPGVRRSNPLHF.

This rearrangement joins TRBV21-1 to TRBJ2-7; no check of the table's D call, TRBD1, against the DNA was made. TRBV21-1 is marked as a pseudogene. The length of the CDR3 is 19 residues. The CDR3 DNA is TGTGCCAGCAGCAAAGTTGGGACGTCTTTAAGGGGGCCCTCCTACGAGCAGTACTTC. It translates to CASSKVGTSLRGPSYEQYF.

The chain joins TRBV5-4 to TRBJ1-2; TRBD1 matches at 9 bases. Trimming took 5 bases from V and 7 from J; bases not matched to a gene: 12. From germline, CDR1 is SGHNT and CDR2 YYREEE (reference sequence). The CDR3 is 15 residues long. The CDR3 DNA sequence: TGTGCCAGCAGATCCCTACAGGGGGCGCGAGGTGGCTACACCTTC. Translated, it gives CASRSLQGARGGYTF.

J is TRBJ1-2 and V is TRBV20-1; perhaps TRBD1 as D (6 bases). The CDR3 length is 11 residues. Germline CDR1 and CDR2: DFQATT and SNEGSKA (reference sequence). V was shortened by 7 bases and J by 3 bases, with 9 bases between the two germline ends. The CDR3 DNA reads TGCAGTGGGGGGCAGTACTATGGCTACACCTTC. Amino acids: CSGGQYYGYTF.

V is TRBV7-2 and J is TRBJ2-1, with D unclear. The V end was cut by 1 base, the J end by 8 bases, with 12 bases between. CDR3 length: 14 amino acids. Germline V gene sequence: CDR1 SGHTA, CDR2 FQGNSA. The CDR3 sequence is CASSLGCLDDEQFF. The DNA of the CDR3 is TGTGCCAGCAGCTTAGGTTGTCTAGACGATGAGCAGTTCTTC.

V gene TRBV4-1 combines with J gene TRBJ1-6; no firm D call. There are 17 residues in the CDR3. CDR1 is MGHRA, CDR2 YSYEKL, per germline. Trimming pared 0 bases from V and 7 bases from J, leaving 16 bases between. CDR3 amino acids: CASSQDPFAGRNSPLHF. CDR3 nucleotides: TGCGCCAGCAGCCAAGACCCCTTCGCAGGAAGAAATTCACCCCTCCACTTT.

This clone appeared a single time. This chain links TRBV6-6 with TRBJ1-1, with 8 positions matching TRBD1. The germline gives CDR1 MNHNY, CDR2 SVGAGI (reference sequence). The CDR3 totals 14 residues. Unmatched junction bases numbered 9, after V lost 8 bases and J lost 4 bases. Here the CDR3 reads CASVKHRGTTEAFF. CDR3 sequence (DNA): TGTGCCAGCGTCAAACACAGGGGGACCACTGAAGCTTTCTTT.

The CDR3 here is CASSIGQINEQFF. CDR3 sequence (DNA): TGTGCCAGTAGTATTGGGCAGATCAATGAGCAGTTCTTC. The V and J genes are TRBV19 and TRBJ2-1; D unresolved. Germline lookup yields CDR1 LNHDA and CDR2 SQIVND (reference sequence). This CDR3 has 13 amino acids. Trimming took 3 bases from V and 6 from J, leaving 9 bases between them.

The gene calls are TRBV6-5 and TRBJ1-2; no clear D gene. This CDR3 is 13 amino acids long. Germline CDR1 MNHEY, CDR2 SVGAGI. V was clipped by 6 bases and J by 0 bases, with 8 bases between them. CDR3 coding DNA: TGTGCCAGCAGCAGTGGGCCTAACTATGGCTACACCTTC. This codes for CASSSGPNYGYTF.

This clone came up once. CDR3 coding DNA: TGCGCCAGCAGCTTGGTAAGGGGTAATGGCTACACCTTC. Its translation is CASSLVRGNGYTF. The rearrangement uses TRBV5-1 and TRBJ1-2; the D gene is possibly TRBD1 (5 bases). This CDR3 is built from 13 residues. The V end lost 0 bases, the J end lost 6 bases, and 9 bases lay between the germline ends. Germline CDR1 reads SGHRS; CDR2 reads YFSETQ.

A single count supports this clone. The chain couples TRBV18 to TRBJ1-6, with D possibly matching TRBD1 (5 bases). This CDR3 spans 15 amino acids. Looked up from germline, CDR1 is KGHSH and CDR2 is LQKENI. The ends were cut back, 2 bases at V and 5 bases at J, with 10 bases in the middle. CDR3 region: CASSPKGLDNSPLHF. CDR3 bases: TGTGCCAGCTCACCAAAGGGGTTGGATAATTCACCCCTCCACTTT.

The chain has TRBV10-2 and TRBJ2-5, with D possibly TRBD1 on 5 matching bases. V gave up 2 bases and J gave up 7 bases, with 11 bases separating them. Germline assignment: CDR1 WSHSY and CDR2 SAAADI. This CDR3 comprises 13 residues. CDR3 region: CASSEGALGTQYF. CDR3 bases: TGCGCCAGCAGTGAGGGGGCTCTTGGGACCCAGTACTTC.

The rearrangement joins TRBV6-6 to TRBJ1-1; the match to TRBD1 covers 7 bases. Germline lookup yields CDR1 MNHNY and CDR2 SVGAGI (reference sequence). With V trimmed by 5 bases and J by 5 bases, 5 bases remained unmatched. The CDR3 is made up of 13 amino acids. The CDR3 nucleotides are TGTGCCAGCAGTGCCGGGACAGATACTGAAGCTTTCTTT. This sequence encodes CASSAGTDTEAFF.

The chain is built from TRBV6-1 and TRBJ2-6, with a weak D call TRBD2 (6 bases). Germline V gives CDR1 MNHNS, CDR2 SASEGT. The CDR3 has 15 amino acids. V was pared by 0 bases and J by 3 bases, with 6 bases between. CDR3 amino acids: CASSEATSGANVLTF. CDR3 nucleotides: TGTGCCAGCAGTGAAGCGACTAGTGGGGCCAACGTCCTGACTTTC.

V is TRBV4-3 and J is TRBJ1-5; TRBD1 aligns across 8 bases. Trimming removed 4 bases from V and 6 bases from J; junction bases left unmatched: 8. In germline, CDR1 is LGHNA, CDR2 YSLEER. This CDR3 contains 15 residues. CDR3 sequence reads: CASSRGTGSFQPQHF. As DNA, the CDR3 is TGCGCCAGCAGCCGAGGGACAGGTTCATTTCAGCCCCAGCATTTT.

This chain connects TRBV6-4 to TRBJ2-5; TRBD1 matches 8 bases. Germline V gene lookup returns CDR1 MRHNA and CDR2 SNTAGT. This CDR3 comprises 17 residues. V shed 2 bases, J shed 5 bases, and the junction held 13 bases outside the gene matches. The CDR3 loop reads CASSDPNPDRAGETQYF. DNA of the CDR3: TGTGCCAGCAGTGACCCTAACCCGGACAGGGCTGGGGAGACCCAGTACTTC.